This T cell receptor (beta chain) was identified during a study of blood T cells in healthy people across ages. Study conclusions and caveats: CMV infection status of these donors was not known. Whereas aged donors had fewer naive CD4+ cells, long-lived donors had more of them and higher diversity. Measured against age, TCR beta diversity per million T cells decreased in a roughly linear manner.

Samples each had at least 6 micrograms of total RNA extracted. With a J-beta primer mix and a sample-barcoded 5' primer, a second PCR ran about 6 to 11 cycles. MiXCR, run by TCRdb on the 5' RACE reads, gives a single entry per CDR3 protein. The sample has 790,000 or so distinct CDR3 sequences, about half seen once; the top ten hold 15% to 20%. As for this clonotype: Its antigen is unknown. A junction end diverges from the germline sequence, so it may reflect a read error.

CDR3 length equals 15 residues. CDR1 and CDR2 (germline): SGHTA, FQGTGA. Source material: blood. The sequence was obtained from an elderly man in good health. This chain joins TRBV7-3 and TRBJ2-6, with D hard to call. The CDR3 coding sequence is TGTGCCTGCAGCTCACACGCTTCTGGGGCCAACGTCCTGACTTTC. Amino acid sequence: CACSSHASGANVLTF. Using reference TRBV7-3 and TRBJ2-6 for the parts outside the CDR3, the full variable domain is GAGVSQTPSNKVTEKGKYVELRCDPISGHTALYWYRQSLGQGPEFLIYFQGTGAADDSGLPNDRFFAVRPEGSVSTLKIQRTERGDSAVYLCACSSHASGANVLTFGAGSRLTVL.